Each of the 5 T cell receptor beta chains below was sequenced from the same sample in a study of blood T cell repertoires in COVID-19. Profiled with immunoSEQ multiplex PCR; TCRdb holds only in-frame clones, not every one. The table includes hundreds of thousands of clones, 89% detected once. Material: peripheral blood. The receptors come from a man aged 18 to 29 with COVID-19, enrolled during active disease.

To note about this clone: At one of its ends the junction is not consistent with the germline gene, which may arise from a read error. CDR3 loop: CASSIWTGNQETQYF. The CDR3 DNA follows: TGTGCCAGTAGTATTTGGACAGGTAACCAGGAGACCCAGTACTTC. The J gene is TRBJ2-5, the V gene TRBV19; 7 nucleotides agree with TRBD1. Germline V gene lookup returns CDR1 LNHDA and CDR2 SQIVND (reference sequence). The CDR3 extends over 15 amino acids.

The chain uses TRBV18 and TRBJ2-3; D is undetermined. The CDR3 extends over 17 amino acids. Germline values: CDR1 KGHSH, CDR2 LQKENI. Deletions cut 2 bases from V and 0 bases from J, with 15 bases between. The CDR3 region is CASSPFDSADSTDTQYF. The CDR3 nucleotides read TGTGCCAGCTCACCATTTGACTCTGCCGATAGCACAGATACGCAGTATTTT.

Written as DNA, the CDR3 is TGTGCCAGCGGGACAGGGGGTTACAATCAGCCCCAGCATTTT. Protein: CASGTGGYNQPQHF. J is TRBJ1-5 and V is TRBV19; 11 bases map to TRBD1. The V segment lost 9 bases and the J segment 3 bases; nucleotides outside the gene matches: 4. Germline CDR1 LNHDA, CDR2 SQIVND (reference sequence). The CDR3 totals 14 residues. Full variable domain (missing parts from reference TRBV19 and TRBJ1-5): DGGITQSPKYLFRKEGQNVTLSCEQNLNHDAMYWYRQDPGQGLRLIYYSQIVNDFQKGDIAEGYSVSREKKESFPLTVTSAQKNPTAFYLCASGTGGYNQPQHFGDGTRLSIL.

In this sample, this clone turned up once. This rearrangement joins TRBV10-3 to TRBJ2-3; the match to TRBD2 covers 9 bases. The CDR3 covers 15 residues. Per germline, CDR1 ENHRY and CDR2 SYGVKD. V dropped 4 bases and J dropped 2; count of bases not matched to a gene: 4. The CDR3 DNA reads TGTGCCATCAGTGCGGTAGCGGGGGTCACAGATACGCAGTATTTT. Protein product: CAISAVAGVTDTQYF.

The chain couples TRBV19 to TRBJ2-7; 9 bases map to TRBD2. V gave up 6 bases and J gave up 6 bases; unmatched junction bases: 9. CDR1 is LNHDA, CDR2 SQIVND, per germline (reference sequence). This CDR3 spans 14 amino acids. The CDR3: CASSLGAGGFEQYF. DNA for the CDR3: TGTGCCAGTAGCCTGGGGGCGGGAGGGTTCGAGCAGTACTTC.